This T cell receptor beta chain was documented in a study of OX40 agonist ivuxolimab in advanced cancers. Study context: Averaging about 60 years in age, with a range of roughly 20 to 90, the cohort was approximately 83% male.

Sequencing was performed with immunoSEQ multiplex PCR; in TCRdb, only in-frame clones are kept and a portion is missing. This table has 9,500 to 12,000 clones, 75% to 80% appearing once. The CDR3 loop spans 13 amino acids. V was pared by 3 bases and J by 1 base, with 4 bases between. The germline V gene encodes CDR1 SGHDT and CDR2 YYEEEE. Concerning this clone: Its specificity is not known.

Study observations and caveats: Near-lowest levels of clonal expansion characterized partial responders at 0.1-3.0 mg/kg.

The V and J genes are TRBV5-6 and TRBJ2-2; D is ambiguous. This sample comprised CD4+ or CD8+ T cells sorted from blood, obtained in a trial of the OX40 agonist ivuxolimab. The receptor comes from an adult with an advanced solid tumor such as melanoma, head and neck, liver or kidney cancer. This CDR3 is CASSYRNTGELFF. The CDR3 DNA follows: TGTGCCAGCAGCTACAGGAACACCGGGGAGCTGTTTTTT. Full variable domain (remainder filled in from reference TRBV5-6 and TRBJ2-2): DAGVTQSPTHLIKTRGQQVTLRCSPKSGHDTVSWYQQALGQGPQFIFQYYEEEERQRGNFPDRFSGHQFPNYSSELNVNALLLGDSALYLCASSYRNTGELFFGEGSRLTVL.